The rows below give T cell receptor beta chains drawn from one sample of a study of blood T cell repertoires in COVID-19. Data came from immunoSEQ multiplex PCR; TCRdb stores just in-frame clones and leaves some out. Of around 370,000 clones in the sample, 90% were seen once. The sequenced sample was peripheral blood. All receptors come from a man aged 18-30 years with active or convalescent COVID-19. Both conserved end residues are part of each CDR3. Each record gives: V gene, CDR3 protein.

TRBV29-1 CSVESVIGYTF
TRBV27 CASSFLGGNTEAFF
TRBV28 CASSLLKAGALPQHF
TRBV7-8 CASSPSAGARPNQPQHF
TRBV3-1/TRBV3-2 CASSTGNTEAFF
TRBV2 CASTRRDRFNEKLFF
TRBV27 CASSSKREGFYNEQFF
TRBV4-1 CASSPRTGLQETQYF
TRBV15 CATPRQGGETQYF
TRBV7-2 CASSYLGSETQYF
TRBV28 CASIPLPSGGLGNEQFF
TRBV14 CASSQDRMVAGELMNTEAFF
TRBV9 CASSLSGPRETQYF
TRBV7-2 CASSLEDREKISYTF
TRBV7-3 CASSFSGSSYNEQFF
TRBV6-5 CASSYSRYYEQYF
TRBV6-2/TRBV6-3 CASSRDTREASTNQPQHF
TRBV15 CATGPLGSYNEQFF
TRBV28 CASSLSRGPSGNTIYF
TRBV27 CASSLGLAGRTGELFF
TRBV6-2/TRBV6-3 CASSALEREQYF
TRBV7-6 CASSFPGGPVISDTQYF
TRBV5-1 CASSSGLAGGNNEQFF
TRBV6-5 CAISGRGMTDTQYF
TRBV4-2 CASSQTDRISGNTIYF
TRBV7-2 CASSLVGTEHTGELFF
TRBV7-2 CASSPTSGGASEQFF
TRBV6-2/TRBV6-3 CASSSLAGETYNEQFF
TRBV6-2/TRBV6-3 CASSFSRDNYGYTF
TRBV6-5 CASSYQGSGYEQYF
TRBV5-6 CASSLLRGEVAFF
TRBV30 CAWSAETGGGYGYTF
TRBV19 CASGDRGREETQYF
TRBV11-3 CASSLGLAGGIGEQFF
TRBV28 CASSFGSTGTGNTIYF
TRBV28 CASSFRDRKEKLFF
TRBV19 CASSIIPGVSTDTQYF
TRBV11-2 CASSDQVAGGPGGELFF
TRBV5-8 CASSLQGLHTEAFF
TRBV10-3 CAISSQAGSINEQFF
TRBV6-5 CASTPTAYGYTF
TRBV3-1/TRBV3-2 CASSQGPGTEQYF